This TCR beta chain came from a study of vaccination and CD4 T cells after COVID-19. Time point indicated: late sampling 161 to 241 days after vaccination in a few convalescent patients. Treatment indicated: 10-day PBMC culture with coronavirus spike peptide pools or control peptides (ViraFEST assay). The Oncomine TCR Beta short-read assay was applied to DNA of cultured CD4+ T cells. TCRdb recomputed calls from the PCR reads with MiXCR, one row per CDR3 protein. In the table there are around 18,000 distinct CDR3 sequences, about 51% of which are singletons. Note on this clonotype: Its cognate antigen is unknown.

V lost 7 bases and J 5 bases, leaving 15 bases between the germline ends. The CDR3 spans 13 residues. Germline-derived CDR1 and CDR2 are SGHTS and YDEGEE. The source material was CD4+ T cells from blood, cultured in vitro, sampled about 7 months after SARS-CoV-2 vaccination. The rearrangement links TRBV5-8 to TRBJ2-5; D gene uncertain. The sequence was obtained from a human donor who had recovered from COVID-19. The CDR3 coding sequence is TGTGCCAGCTGGTCCTTCCTCAGGGAGACCCAGTACTTC. Translating it yields CASWSFLRETQYF. Variable domain in full (rest from reference TRBV5-8 and TRBJ2-5): EAGVTQSPTHLIKTRGQQATLRCSPISGHTSVYWYQQALGLGLQFLLWYDEGEERNRGNFPPRFSGRQFPNYSSELNVNALELEDSALYLCASWSFLRETQYFGPGTRLLVL.